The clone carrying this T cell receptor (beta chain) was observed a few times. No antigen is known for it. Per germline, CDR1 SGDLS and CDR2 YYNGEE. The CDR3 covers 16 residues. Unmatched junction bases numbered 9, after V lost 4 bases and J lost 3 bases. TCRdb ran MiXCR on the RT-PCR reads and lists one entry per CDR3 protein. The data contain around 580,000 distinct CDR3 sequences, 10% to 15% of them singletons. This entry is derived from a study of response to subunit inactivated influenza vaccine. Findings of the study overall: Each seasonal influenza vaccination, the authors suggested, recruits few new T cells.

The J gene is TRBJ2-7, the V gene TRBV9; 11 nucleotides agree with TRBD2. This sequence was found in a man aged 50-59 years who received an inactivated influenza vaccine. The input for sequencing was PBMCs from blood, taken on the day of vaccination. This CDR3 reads CASSPSGTSGLYEQYF. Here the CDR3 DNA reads TGTGCCAGCAGCCCTAGCGGGACTAGCGGTCTCTACGAGCAGTACTTC. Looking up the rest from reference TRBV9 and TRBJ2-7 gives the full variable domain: DSGVTQTPKHLITATGQRVTLRCSPRSGDLSVYWYQQSLDQGLQFLIQYYNGEERAKGNILERFSAQQFPDLHSELNLSSLELGDSALYFCASSPSGTSGLYEQYFGPGTRLTVT.